Shown below are 24 T cell receptor beta chains from a single sample sequenced in a study of CD8 T cells in ankylosing spondylitis. One entry per CDR3 protein, called by TCRdb with MiXCR from the 5' RACE reads. The table lists around 150,000 distinct CDR3 sequences, roughly 12% of them singletons. Material for sequencing was blood, either unsorted or a sorted T cell fraction (not recorded which). The receptors stem from a male donor with ankylosing spondylitis or in good health (not recorded which).

The chain carries TRBV20-1 and TRBJ1-2; no clear D. This CDR3 region has 13 residues. CDR1 DFQATT and CDR2 SNEGSKA come from the germline V gene (reference sequence). V was shortened by 3 bases and J by 8 bases, with 16 bases between the two germline ends. This CDR3 reads CSASQNRGRGYTF. In DNA, the CDR3 is TGCAGTGCTAGTCAAAATCGGGGTCGGGGCTACACCTTC.

This clonotype was seen ten or more times. The chain combines TRBV9 with TRBJ2-5; 7 bases map to TRBD2. This CDR3 region has 15 residues. Losses at the gene ends were 1 base for V and 4 bases for J; bases not matched to a gene: 7. Germline V lookup: CDR1 SGDLS, CDR2 YYNGEE. CDR3 DNA sequence: TGTGCCAGCAGCGTACGAGCGGGGAACGCAGAGACCCAGTACTTC. Its protein product is CASSVRAGNAETQYF. The full variable domain, completed using reference TRBV9 and TRBJ2-5, is DSGVTQTPKHLITATGQRVTLRCSPRSGDLSVYWYQQSLDQGLQFLIQYYNGEERAKGNILERFSAQQFPDLHSELNLSSLELGDSALYFCASSVRAGNAETQYFGPGTRLLVL.

This clonotype was observed a handful of times. The V call is TRBV12-3 or TRBV12-4, the J call TRBJ2-2; 7 bases line up with TRBD1. The CDR3 length is 16 residues. With 5 bases clipped from V and 4 bases from J, the junction kept 10 bases outside the gene matches. This CDR3 is CASSRTGPQRTGELFF. The DNA of the CDR3 is TGTGCCAGCAGTAGGACAGGCCCGCAGCGCACCGGGGAGCTGTTTTTT.

This clonotype appeared many times. The chain uses TRBV5-6 and TRBJ2-1, with 8 bases that match TRBD2. The CDR3 is 13 residues long. Trimming cost V 3 bases and J 7 bases; bases outside gene matches: 3. Germline CDR1 reads SGHDT; CDR2 reads YYEEEE. The CDR3 nucleotides are TGTGCCAGCAGCTGGGGACTAGGGAATGAGCAGTTCTTC. Residues: CASSWGLGNEQFF. Filled out from reference TRBV5-6 and TRBJ2-1, the complete variable domain reads DAGVTQSPTHLIKTRGQQVTLRCSPKSGHDTVSWYQQALGQGPQFIFQYYEEEERQRGNFPDRFSGHQFPNYSSELNVNALLLGDSALYLCASSWGLGNEQFFGPGTRLTVL.

This clonotype has a count of ten or more. The chain employs TRBV7-2 and TRBJ2-5, with TRBD2 identical over 9 bases. Trimming at V came to 5 bases and at J to 2 bases, leaving 9 bases not matched to a gene. Germline-derived CDR1 and CDR2 are SGHTA and FQGNSA. This CDR3 spans 16 amino acids. CDR3 loop: CASSRVGAGGQETQYF. In DNA form, the CDR3 reads TGTGCCAGCAGCCGCGTGGGAGCGGGGGGACAAGAGACCCAGTACTTC.

The genes are TRBV19 and TRBJ2-1; D remains ambiguous. The V end lost 3 bases, the J end lost 1 base, and 10 bases lay between the germline ends. Germline V lookup: CDR1 LNHDA, CDR2 SQIVND (reference sequence). The CDR3 covers 15 residues. The CDR3 DNA follows: TGTGCCAGTAGTATGGTAATGGGGTCCTACAATGAGCAGTTCTTC. Its protein product is CASSMVMGSYNEQFF.

The gene calls are TRBV11-3 and TRBJ2-1; a weak D match, TRBD1 (6 bases). The V gene lost 5 bases and the J gene lost 0 bases, with 17 bases spanning the gap. CDR1 is SGHNT, CDR2 YENEEA, per germline. CDR3 length: 17 residues. CDR3 DNA: TGTGCCAGCAGCCTTATCCTCGCAGGGGACTCCTACAATGAGCAGTTCTTC. Residues: CASSLILAGDSYNEQFF.

A note on this clonotype: A read error may account for a junction end that differs from germline. The genes are TRBV15 and TRBJ2-2, with 7 bases aligning to TRBD1. CDR3 length: 14 residues. In germline, CDR1 is LNHNV, CDR2 YYDKDF (reference sequence). CDR3 sequence: CATSAFGQAGELFF. In DNA, the CDR3 is TGTGCCACCAGTGCCTTCGGACAGGCTGGGGAGTTGTTTTTT.

The V call is TRBV12-3 or TRBV12-4, the J call TRBJ2-3; 10 nucleotides line up with TRBD2. Trimming at V came to 5 bases and at J to 4 bases, leaving 18 bases not matched to a gene. This CDR3 has 19 amino acids. CDR3 DNA sequence: TGTGCCAGCAGTCAAGGGGGACGTGTTAGCGGGAGGATCCCAGATACGCAGTATTTT. Translation gives CASSQGGRVSGRIPDTQYF.

As regards this clonotype: A read error may be the cause here, since a much bigger clone is one base away. The chain is built from TRBV7-8 and TRBJ2-7; weak D call: TRBD2 (5 bases). The CDR3 contains 14 residues. Looked up from germline, CDR1 is SGHVS and CDR2 is FQNEAQ. CDR3 in DNA: TGTACCAGCAGCTTAGACTACGGGGTCTACGAGCAGTACTTC. Protein product: CTSSLDYGVYEQYF.

V and J are TRBV7-2 and TRBJ2-2, with D maybe TRBD1 (5 bases). The CDR3 has 16 amino acids. Trimming left V 2 bases short and J 6 bases short, with 16 bases between. CDR1 and CDR2 from the germline V gene are SGHTA and FQGNSA. The CDR3 coding sequence is TGTGCCAGCAGCTTAACGTTCCGGACAAGCCCCGGGGAGCTGTTTTTT. This codes for CASSLTFRTSPGELFF.

This clonotype occurred a few times. The V and J genes are TRBV20-1 and TRBJ2-6, with no clear D. The germline CDR1 and CDR2 sequences are DFQATT and SNEGSKA (reference sequence). V lost 7 bases and J lost 2, with 9 bases in between. The CDR3 is 13 residues long. The CDR3, as DNA: TGCAGTGTCCCTACCCCTGGGGCCAACGTCCTGACTTTC. Protein product: CSVPTPGANVLTF.

This clonotype was seen more than once but under ten times. The chain employs TRBV5-1 and TRBJ2-5, with D perhaps matching TRBD2 (5 bases). The germline gives CDR1 SGHRS, CDR2 YFSETQ. V was pared by 2 bases and J by 1 base, with 15 bases between. This CDR3 has 16 amino acids. The CDR3 DNA is TGCGCCAGCAGCTTCGACGGACGGGGATTCCAAGAGACCCAGTACTTC. Its translation is CASSFDGRGFQETQYF.

This clonotype appeared many times. V is TRBV5-1 and J is TRBJ1-2; possible D gene TRBD1, 5 bases. The CDR3 sequence is 13 residues long. The V gene lost 4 bases and the J gene lost 3 bases, with 10 bases spanning the gap. Germline loops: CDR1 SGHRS, CDR2 YFSETQ. The CDR3 region has the DNA TGCGCCAGCAGCATTAGGGGAGACTATGGCTACACCTTC. Protein product: CASSIRGDYGYTF.

This clonotype was seen at least ten times. The chain recombines TRBV9 with TRBJ1-5; a possible D gene is TRBD1 (6 bases). The CDR3 extends over 17 amino acids. Germline assignment: CDR1 SGDLS and CDR2 YYNGEE. With 0 bases removed from V and 0 bases from J, the gap between germline ends came to 13 bases. The CDR3, as DNA: TGTGCCAGCAGCGTAGCACCAGGGGTTGATAGCAATCAGCCCCAGCATTTT. Amino acid sequence: CASSVAPGVDSNQPQHF.

This clonotype was picked up many times. The chain links TRBV2 to TRBJ2-5; no definite D call. Germline V gene data show CDR1 as SNHLY and CDR2 as FYNNEI. V was pared by 2 bases and J by 1 base, with 8 bases between. The CDR3 consists of 14 residues. CDR3 sequence reads: CASSETRSQETQYF. The CDR3 DNA is TGTGCCAGCAGTGAAACCCGGAGCCAAGAGACCCAGTACTTC. Together with reference TRBV2 and TRBJ2-5, the CDR3 gives the full variable domain: EPEVTQTPSHQVTQMGQEVILRCVPISNHLYFYWYRQILGQKVEFLVSFYNNEISEKSEIFDDQFSVERPDGSNFTLKIRSTKLEDSAMYFCASSETRSQETQYFGPGTRLLVL.

This clonotype was detected many times. The V call is TRBV5-1, the J call TRBJ2-1; TRBD2 matches 10 bases. The ends lost 4 bases at V and 1 base at J; junction bases unmatched: 8. The germline CDR1 and CDR2 sequences are SGHRS and YFSETQ. The CDR3 is 17 residues long. This chain's CDR3 is CASSRGPGLASYNEQFF. CDR3 bases: TGCGCCAGCAGCCGGGGACCGGGACTAGCGTCCTACAATGAGCAGTTCTTC.

This clonotype was seen at least ten times. The V and J genes are TRBV5-1 and TRBJ2-1; 10 bases agree with TRBD1. This CDR3 comprises 15 residues. The V segment lost 2 bases and the J segment 5 bases; nucleotides outside the gene matches: 4. Germline V gene data show CDR1 as SGHRS and CDR2 as YFSETQ. CDR3 bases: TGCGCCAGCAGCTTTTGGGGACAGGGGAACAATGAGCAGTTCTTC. It yields the protein CASSFWGQGNNEQFF.

This rearrangement joins TRBV3-1 to TRBJ2-1; 12 bases line up with TRBD2. The CDR3 extends over 17 amino acids. V lost 0 bases and J lost 5; bases outside the gene matches: 5. Germline V lookup: CDR1 LGHDT, CDR2 YNNKEL (reference sequence). The CDR3 region has the DNA TGTGCCAGCAGCCAAGATAGAGGACTAGCGGGGAACAATGAGCAGTTCTTC. It translates to CASSQDRGLAGNNEQFF.

This clonotype occurred many times. This rearrangement joins TRBV27 to TRBJ1-6; D not resolved. The CDR3 is 14 amino acids. Germline V gene sequence: CDR1 MNHEY, CDR2 SMNVEV (reference sequence). Deletions cut 3 bases from V and 6 bases from J, with 9 bases between. The CDR3 is CASSLGGPNSPLHF. The CDR3 DNA reads TGTGCCAGCAGTTTGGGCGGACCTAATTCACCCCTCCACTTT.

This clonotype was detected only a few times. The CDR3 DNA follows: TGTGCCTCAGGGGTAAGGGGAAACACTGAAGCTTTCTTT. Encoded protein: CASGVRGNTEAFF. The genes are TRBV7-9 and TRBJ1-1; possible D gene TRBD1, 6 bases. This CDR3 comprises 13 residues. V lost 11 bases to trimming and J lost 2 bases, with 15 bases between them. Per the germline V gene, CDR1 is SEHNR and CDR2 is FQNEAQ (reference sequence).

This clonotype was counted at least ten times. The gene calls are TRBV12-3 or TRBV12-4 and TRBJ2-3, with 8 bases fitting TRBD2. This CDR3 region has 14 residues. V lost 7 bases, J lost 6 bases, and 9 bases stayed unmatched. The CDR3 loop is CASKRAGEGDTQYF. CDR3 coding DNA: TGTGCCAGCAAGAGAGCGGGAGAAGGGGATACGCAGTATTTT.

This clonotype was found many times. The chain combines TRBV5-1 with TRBJ2-1, with a tentative D call TRBD2 (5 bases). This CDR3 region has 16 residues. Germline CDR1 SGHRS, CDR2 YFSETQ. V was pared by 1 base and J by 5 bases, with 16 bases between. The CDR3 region is CASSLTSGLINNEQFF. The DNA of the CDR3 is TGCGCCAGCAGCTTGACCAGCGGCCTAATCAACAATGAGCAGTTCTTC.

This clonotype was recorded many times. The rearrangement uses TRBV20-1 and TRBJ2-7; no definite D call. The germline gives CDR1 DFQATT, CDR2 SNEGSKA (reference sequence). V dropped 3 bases and J dropped 1 base, with 7 bases sitting between them. This CDR3 is built from 12 residues. CDR3 in DNA: TGCAGTGCTAGTGTGGGATCCTACGAGCAGTACTTC. It yields the protein CSASVGSYEQYF.